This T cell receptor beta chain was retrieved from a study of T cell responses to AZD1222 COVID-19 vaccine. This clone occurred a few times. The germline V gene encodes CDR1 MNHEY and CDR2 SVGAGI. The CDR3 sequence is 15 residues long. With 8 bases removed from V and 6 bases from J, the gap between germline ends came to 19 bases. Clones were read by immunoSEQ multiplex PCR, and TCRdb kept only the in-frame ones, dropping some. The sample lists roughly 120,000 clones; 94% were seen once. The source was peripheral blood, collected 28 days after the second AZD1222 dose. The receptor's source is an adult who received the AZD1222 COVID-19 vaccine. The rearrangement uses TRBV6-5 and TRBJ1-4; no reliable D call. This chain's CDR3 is CASSGYKVGDEKLFF. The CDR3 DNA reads TGTGCCAGCTCGGGGTATAAGGTCGGGGATGAAAAACTGTTTTTT.